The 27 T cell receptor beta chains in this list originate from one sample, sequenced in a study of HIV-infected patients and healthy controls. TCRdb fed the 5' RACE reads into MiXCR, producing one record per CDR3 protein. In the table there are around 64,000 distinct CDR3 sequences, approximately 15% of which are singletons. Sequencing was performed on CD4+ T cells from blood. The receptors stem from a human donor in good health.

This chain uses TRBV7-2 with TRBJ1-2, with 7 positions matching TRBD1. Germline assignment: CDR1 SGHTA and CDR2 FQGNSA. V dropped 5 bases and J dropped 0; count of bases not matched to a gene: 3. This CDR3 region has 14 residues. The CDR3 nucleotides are TGTGCCAGCAGCGTTGGGACAGCTAACTATGGCTACACCTTC. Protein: CASSVGTANYGYTF.

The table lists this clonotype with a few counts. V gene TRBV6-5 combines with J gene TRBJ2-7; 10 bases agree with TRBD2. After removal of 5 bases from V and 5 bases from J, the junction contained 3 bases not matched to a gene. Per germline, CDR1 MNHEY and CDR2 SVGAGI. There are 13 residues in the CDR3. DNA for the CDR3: TGTGCCAGCAGTCTAGCGGGAGTCCACGAGCAGTACTTC. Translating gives CASSLAGVHEQYF.

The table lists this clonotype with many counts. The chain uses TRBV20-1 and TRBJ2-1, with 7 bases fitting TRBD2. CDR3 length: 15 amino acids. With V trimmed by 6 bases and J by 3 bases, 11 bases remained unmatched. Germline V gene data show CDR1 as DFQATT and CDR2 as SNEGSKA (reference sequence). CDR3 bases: TGCAGTGCCGAAACCCGGGACTACGGCTACAATGAGCAGTTCTTC. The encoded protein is CSAETRDYGYNEQFF.

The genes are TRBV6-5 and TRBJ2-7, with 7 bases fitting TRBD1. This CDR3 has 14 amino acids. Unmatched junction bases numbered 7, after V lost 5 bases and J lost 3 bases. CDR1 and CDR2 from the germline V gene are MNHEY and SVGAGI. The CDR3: CASSLRTGNYEQYF. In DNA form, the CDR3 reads TGTGCCAGCAGTCTTAGGACAGGCAACTACGAGCAGTACTTC.

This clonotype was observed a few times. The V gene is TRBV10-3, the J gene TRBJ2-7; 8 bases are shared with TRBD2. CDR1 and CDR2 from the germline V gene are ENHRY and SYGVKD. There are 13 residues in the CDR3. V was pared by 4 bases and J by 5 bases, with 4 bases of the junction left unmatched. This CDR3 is CAISAGGPNEQYF. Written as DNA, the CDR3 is TGTGCCATCAGTGCGGGAGGGCCCAACGAGCAGTACTTC.

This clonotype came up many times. The CDR3 DNA follows: TGTGCCAGCAGTGAACCCTCAGGGACAGTCTATGGCTACACCTTC. It is translated as CASSEPSGTVYGYTF. The chain links TRBV6-1 to TRBJ1-2, with 7 nucleotides matching TRBD1. Per the germline V gene, CDR1 is MNHNS and CDR2 is SASEGT. The CDR3 has 15 amino acids. V was clipped by 2 bases and J by 4 bases; unmatched bases: 7.

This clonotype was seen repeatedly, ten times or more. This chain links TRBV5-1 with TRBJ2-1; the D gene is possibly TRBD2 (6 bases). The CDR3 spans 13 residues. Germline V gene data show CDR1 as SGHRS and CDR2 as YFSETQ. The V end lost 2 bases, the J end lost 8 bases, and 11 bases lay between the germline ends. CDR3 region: CASSLGPGDEQFF. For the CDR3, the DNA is TGCGCCAGCAGCTTAGGTCCGGGGGATGAGCAGTTCTTC.

The DNA for the CDR3 is TGTGCCTGGAGGGGGGGGGCTGAAGCTTTCTTT. This gives the protein CAWRGGAEAFF. The chain couples TRBV30 to TRBJ1-1, with D maybe TRBD1 (5 bases). Germline CDR1 reads GTSNPN; CDR2 reads SVGIG (reference sequence). CDR3 length equals 11 residues. The V and J ends lost 3 bases and 6 bases respectively, with 8 bases between them.

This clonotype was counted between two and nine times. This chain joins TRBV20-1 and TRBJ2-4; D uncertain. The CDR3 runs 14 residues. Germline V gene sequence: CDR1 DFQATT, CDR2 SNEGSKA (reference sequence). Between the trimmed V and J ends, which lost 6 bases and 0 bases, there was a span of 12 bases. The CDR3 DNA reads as TGCAGTGCCAGCCGTGGATTAGCCAAAAACATTCAGTACTTC. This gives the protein CSASRGLAKNIQYF.

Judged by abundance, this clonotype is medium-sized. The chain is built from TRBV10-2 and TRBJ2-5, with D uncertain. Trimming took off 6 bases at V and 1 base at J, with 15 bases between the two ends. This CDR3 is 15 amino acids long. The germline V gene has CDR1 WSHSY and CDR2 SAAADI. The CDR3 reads CASSPWLLSQETQYF. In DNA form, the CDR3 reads TGCGCCAGCAGCCCTTGGCTTCTCTCCCAAGAGACCCAGTACTTC.

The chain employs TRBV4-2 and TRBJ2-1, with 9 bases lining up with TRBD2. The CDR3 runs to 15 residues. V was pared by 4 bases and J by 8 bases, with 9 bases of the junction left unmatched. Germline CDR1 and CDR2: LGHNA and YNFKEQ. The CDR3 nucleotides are TGTGCCAGCAGCCTAATCGGGACTAGCATCGATGAGCAGTTCTTC. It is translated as CASSLIGTSIDEQFF.

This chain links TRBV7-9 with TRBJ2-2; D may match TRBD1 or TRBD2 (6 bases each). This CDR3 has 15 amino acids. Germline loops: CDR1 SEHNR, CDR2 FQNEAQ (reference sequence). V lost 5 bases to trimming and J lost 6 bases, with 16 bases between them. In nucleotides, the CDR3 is TGTGCCAGCAGCAGAGGGGGGCAGCAGTCCGGGGAGCTGTTTTTT. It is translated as CASSRGGQQSGELFF.

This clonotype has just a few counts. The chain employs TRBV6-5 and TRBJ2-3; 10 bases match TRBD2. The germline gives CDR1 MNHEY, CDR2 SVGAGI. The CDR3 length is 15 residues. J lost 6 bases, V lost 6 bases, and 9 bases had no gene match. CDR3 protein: CASSSLAGEGDTQYF. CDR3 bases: TGTGCCAGCAGCAGTCTAGCGGGAGAAGGTGATACGCAGTATTTT.

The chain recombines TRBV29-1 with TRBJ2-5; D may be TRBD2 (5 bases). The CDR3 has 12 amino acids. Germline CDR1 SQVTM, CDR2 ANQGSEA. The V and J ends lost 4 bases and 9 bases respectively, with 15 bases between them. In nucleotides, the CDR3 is TGCAGCGTTGGGGAGACGATGCGGGCCCAGTACTTC. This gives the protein CSVGETMRAQYF.

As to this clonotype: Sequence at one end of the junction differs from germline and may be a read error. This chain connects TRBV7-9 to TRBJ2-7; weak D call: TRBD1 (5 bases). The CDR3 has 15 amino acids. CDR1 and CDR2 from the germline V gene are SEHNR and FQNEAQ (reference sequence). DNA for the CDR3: TGTGCCAGCAGCACCGTACGTACAGGAGCCTACGGGCAGTACTTC. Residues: CASSTVRTGAYGQYF.

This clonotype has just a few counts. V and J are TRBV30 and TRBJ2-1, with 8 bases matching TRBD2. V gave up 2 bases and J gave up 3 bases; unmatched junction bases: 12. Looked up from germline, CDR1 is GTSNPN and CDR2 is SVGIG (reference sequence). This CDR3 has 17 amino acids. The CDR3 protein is CAWSSSRTSFYYNEQFF. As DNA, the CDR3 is TGTGCCTGGAGTTCATCCAGGACTAGCTTTTACTACAATGAGCAGTTCTTC.

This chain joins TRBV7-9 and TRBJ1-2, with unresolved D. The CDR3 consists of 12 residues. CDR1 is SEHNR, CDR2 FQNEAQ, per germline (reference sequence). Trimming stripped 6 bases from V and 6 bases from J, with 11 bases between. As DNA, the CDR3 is TGTGCCAGCAGGCGCTACCTAGATGGCTACACCTTC. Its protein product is CASRRYLDGYTF.

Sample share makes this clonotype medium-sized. The CDR3 DNA sequence: TGTGCCAGCAGCTTAGGTCCGGGGGAGGGCCACACTGAAGCTTTCTTT. It encodes CASSLGPGEGHTEAFF. The chain carries TRBV7-2 and TRBJ1-1, with a possible D match to TRBD1 (5 bases). CDR1 and CDR2 (germline): SGHTA, FQGNSA. The CDR3 length is 16 residues. Trimming took off 1 base at V and 3 bases at J, with 15 bases between the two ends.

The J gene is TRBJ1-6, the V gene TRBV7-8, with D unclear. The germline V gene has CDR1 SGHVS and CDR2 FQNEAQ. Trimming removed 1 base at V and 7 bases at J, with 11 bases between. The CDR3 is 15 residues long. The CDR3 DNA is TGTGCCAGCAGCTTAGTAAACCGAGACAATTCACCCCTCCACTTT. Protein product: CASSLVNRDNSPLHF.

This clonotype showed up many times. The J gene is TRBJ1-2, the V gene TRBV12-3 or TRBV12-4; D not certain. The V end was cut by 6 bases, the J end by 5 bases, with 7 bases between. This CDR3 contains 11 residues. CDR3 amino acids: CASSLGYGYTF. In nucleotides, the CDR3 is TGTGCCAGCAGCTTGGGATATGGCTACACCTTC.

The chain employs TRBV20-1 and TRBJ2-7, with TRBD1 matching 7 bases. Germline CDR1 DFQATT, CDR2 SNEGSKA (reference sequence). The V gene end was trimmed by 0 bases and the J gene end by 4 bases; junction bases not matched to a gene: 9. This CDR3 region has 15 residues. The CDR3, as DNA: TGCAGTGCTAGAGACCCACAGGGGTCCAAATACGAGCAGTACTTC. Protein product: CSARDPQGSKYEQYF.

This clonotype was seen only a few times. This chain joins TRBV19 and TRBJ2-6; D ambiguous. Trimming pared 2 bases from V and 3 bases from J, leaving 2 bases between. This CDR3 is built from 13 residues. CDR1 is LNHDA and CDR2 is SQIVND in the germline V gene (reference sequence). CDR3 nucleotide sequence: TGTGCCAGTAGTATATTTGGGGCCAACGTCCTGACTTTC. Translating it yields CASSIFGANVLTF. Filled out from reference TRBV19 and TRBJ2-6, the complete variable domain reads DGGITQSPKYLFRKEGQNVTLSCEQNLNHDAMYWYRQDPGQGLRLIYYSQIVNDFQKGDIAEGYSVSREKKESFPLTVTSAQKNPTAFYLCASSIFGANVLTFGAGSRLTVL.

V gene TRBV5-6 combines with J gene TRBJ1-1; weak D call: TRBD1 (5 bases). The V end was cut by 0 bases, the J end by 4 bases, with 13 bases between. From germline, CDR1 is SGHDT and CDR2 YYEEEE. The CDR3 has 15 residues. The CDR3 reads CASSLAGGVGTEAFF. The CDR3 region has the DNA TGTGCCAGCAGCTTGGCCGGGGGGGTGGGCACTGAAGCTTTCTTT.

Written as DNA, the CDR3 is TGTGCCAGCACCAAGGACGGGAGAGAGGGCGAAAAACTGTTTTTT. As protein: CASTKDGREGEKLFF. The chain joins TRBV27 to TRBJ1-4; D unresolved. The V end lost 7 bases, the J end lost 8 bases, and 20 bases lay between the germline ends. CDR1 and CDR2 (germline): MNHEY, SMNVEV (reference sequence). This CDR3 region has 15 residues.

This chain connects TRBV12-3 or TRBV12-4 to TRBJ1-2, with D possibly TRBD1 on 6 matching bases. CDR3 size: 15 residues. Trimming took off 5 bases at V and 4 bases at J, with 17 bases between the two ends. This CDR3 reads CASSSRQTGAYGYTF. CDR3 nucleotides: TGTGCCAGCAGTAGTCGTCAGACAGGTGCCTATGGCTACACCTTC.

The CDR3 loop reads CASGGTGISDEQFF. For the CDR3, the DNA is TGTGCCTCAGGAGGGACAGGGATAAGCGATGAGCAGTTCTTC. The genes are TRBV25-1 and TRBJ2-1; 9 nucleotides align to TRBD1. The germline gives CDR1 MGHDK, CDR2 SYGVNS. This CDR3 has 14 amino acids. J lost 8 bases, V lost 11 bases, and 13 bases had no gene match.

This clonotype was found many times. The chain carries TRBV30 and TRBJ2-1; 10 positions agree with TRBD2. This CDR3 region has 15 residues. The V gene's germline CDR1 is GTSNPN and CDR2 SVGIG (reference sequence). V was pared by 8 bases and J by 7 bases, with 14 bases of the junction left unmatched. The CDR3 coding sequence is TGTGCCGGAGGAAGAGCGGGAGGGTCAAAGAATGAGCAGTTCTTC. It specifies CAGGRAGGSKNEQFF.